The T cell receptor beta chain described here comes from a study of blood T cell repertoires in COVID-19. For the study at large: Recovered Cohort 3 donors showed two negative PCRs, clearance, or symptom resolution. Samples came from the United States, Italy and Spain, spanning acute and convalescent COVID-19. Sample material is recorded as cDNA or gDNA derived from T cells, B-cell-depleted T cells, or PBMCs.

Cohorts were determined from participant-reported clinical history. The method was immunoSEQ multiplex PCR; TCRdb's version includes in-frame clones alone and lacks a portion of them. The data hold 200,000 to 250,000 clones, with 86% observed a single time. V trimming: 3 bases; J trimming: 7 bases; junction bases outside the gene matches: 7. CDR1 GTSNPN and CDR2 SVGIG come from the germline V gene (reference sequence). CDR3 length equals 14 residues. This rearrangement joins TRBV30 to TRBJ2-2; 8 bases are shared with TRBD1. The receptor was isolated from a woman in her fifties or sixties in a cohort exposed to, infected with or recovered from COVID-19 (not recorded which). The material sequenced was PBMCs or T cells enriched from blood (not recorded which). CDR3 in DNA: TGTGCCTGGAGCCCGGGACAGGAGGTCGGGGAGCTGTTTTTT. It yields the protein CAWSPGQEVGELFF.